The next 28 T cell receptor beta chains were all read from a single sample in a study of memory CD4+ T cells and cytomegalovirus serostatus. Assay: immunoSEQ multiplex PCR; the TCRdb copy retains only in-frame clones and omits some. The table has around 40,000 clones, around 79% seen once. The sort gate was single viable CD3+CD4+CD8-CD45RO+ cells for memory CD4+ T cells. Sample: memory CD4+ T cells from blood. The receptor set was obtained from an adult in good health and CMV-seronegative.

The J gene is TRBJ1-2, the V gene TRBV15; unclear D gene. CDR3 length: 13 amino acids. From germline, CDR1 is LNHNV and CDR2 YYDKDF (reference sequence). Trimming removed 0 bases at V and 2 bases at J, with 4 bases between. The CDR3 sequence is CATSRELNYGYTF. As DNA, the CDR3 is TGTGCCACCAGCAGAGAGCTCAACTATGGCTACACCTTC. Variable domain in full (rest from reference TRBV15 and TRBJ1-2): DAMVIQNPRYQVTQFGKPVTLSCSQTLNHNVMYWYQQKSSQAPKLLFHYYDKDFNNEADTPDNFQSRRPNTSFCFLDIRSPGLGDTAMYLCATSRELNYGYTFGSGTRLTVV.

The chain uses TRBV6-4 and TRBJ1-2; D unclear. This CDR3 contains 15 residues. Trimming cost V 0 bases and J 6 bases, with 14 bases left between them. CDR1 is MRHNA and CDR2 is SNTAGT in the germline V gene. DNA of the CDR3: TGTGCCAGCAGTGACTCGTCCAAGGGTCGGGATGGCTACACCTTC. This gives the protein CASSDSSKGRDGYTF.

The chain couples TRBV7-9 to TRBJ1-4; D remains ambiguous. The CDR3 has 15 residues. Trimming took 1 base from V and 1 from J, leaving 7 bases between them. Germline V gene data show CDR1 as SEHNR and CDR2 as FQNEAQ (reference sequence). Written as DNA, the CDR3 is TGTGCCAGCAGCTTAGACGGGATAACTAATGAAAAACTGTTTTTT. Protein sequence: CASSLDGITNEKLFF.

The chain recombines TRBV7-2 with TRBJ2-3; D ambiguous. Germline-derived CDR1 and CDR2 are SGHTA and FQGNSA. CDR3 length equals 11 residues. Trimming cost V 5 bases and J 3 bases, with 3 bases left between them. The CDR3: CASSTTDTQYF. For the CDR3, the DNA is TGTGCCAGCAGCACAACAGATACGCAGTATTTT.

The V call is TRBV5-1, the J call TRBJ1-3, with unresolved D. V lost 0 bases to trimming and J lost 4 bases, with 11 bases between them. The CDR3 has 15 residues. CDR1 and CDR2 from the germline V gene are SGHRS and YFSETQ. CDR3 sequence: CASSLEWVPGNTIYF. CDR3 coding DNA: TGCGCCAGCAGCTTGGAGTGGGTACCAGGAAACACCATATATTTT.

This clone has only one observation. The chain recombines TRBV2 with TRBJ2-5, with no clear D. CDR3 length equals 12 residues. The V and J ends lost 7 bases and 2 bases respectively, with 8 bases between them. Germline assignment: CDR1 SNHLY and CDR2 FYNNEI. CDR3 residues: CASNPPQETQYF. DNA of the CDR3: TGTGCCAGCAACCCTCCTCAAGAGACCCAGTACTTC.

The chain employs TRBV27 and TRBJ1-2; possibly TRBD1 for D (5 bases). The CDR3 consists of 17 residues. Trimming took off 2 bases at V and 2 bases at J, with 18 bases between the two ends. Germline V gene lookup returns CDR1 MNHEY and CDR2 SMNVEV (reference sequence). CDR3 in amino acids: CASSLTMVAGSNYGYTF. The CDR3 DNA sequence: TGTGCCAGCAGTTTAACAATGGTGGCAGGGTCCAACTATGGCTACACCTTC.

The V gene is TRBV7-9, the J gene TRBJ2-7; D gene ambiguous. The germline V and J ends were trimmed by 6 bases and 1 base, with 10 bases remaining between them. Per the germline V gene, CDR1 is SEHNR and CDR2 is FQNEAQ (reference sequence). The CDR3 runs to 13 residues. CDR3 bases: TGTGCCAGCAGGGACGGGTTGTCCTACGAGCAGTACTTC. Protein sequence: CASRDGLSYEQYF.

This chain joins TRBV6-1 and TRBJ2-2; D not resolved. This CDR3 is built from 15 residues. The germline CDR1 and CDR2 sequences are MNHNS and SASEGT. Trimming left V 1 base short and J 0 bases short, with 6 bases between. The CDR3 region has the DNA TGTGCCAGCAGTGAAGATCTGGCGAACACCGGGGAGCTGTTTTTT. It translates to CASSEDLANTGELFF.

The V gene is TRBV2, the J gene TRBJ2-3, with 7 bases that match TRBD1. The CDR3 totals 16 residues. Germline V gene lookup returns CDR1 SNHLY and CDR2 FYNNEI. With V trimmed by 6 bases and J by 1 base, 10 bases remained unmatched. CDR3 sequence: CASRLDRSPGTDTQYF. In nucleotides, the CDR3 is TGTGCCAGCAGGTTGGACAGGTCCCCGGGCACAGATACGCAGTATTTT.

This clone was counted a few times. The J gene is TRBJ1-3, the V gene TRBV28; D is possibly TRBD1 (5 bases). The CDR3 contains 14 residues. V gave up 3 bases and J gave up 4 bases, with 10 bases separating them. The germline V gene has CDR1 MDHEN and CDR2 SYDVKM. The CDR3 DNA reads as TGTGCCAGCAGTTTCCAGGGTCAAGGAAACACCATATATTTT. This translates into CASSFQGQGNTIYF.

This clone has just one count. The CDR3 region has the DNA TGTGCCAGCAGCTTAAAACCGTCCTCCTACGAGCAGTACTTC. This codes for CASSLKPSSYEQYF. The chain carries TRBV5-6 and TRBJ2-7, with D unclear. Germline values: CDR1 SGHDT, CDR2 YYEEEE. This CDR3 has 14 residues. V lost 2 bases to trimming and J lost 0 bases, with 9 bases between them.

The rearrangement joins TRBV5-4 to TRBJ2-5, with 7 positions matching TRBD1. The CDR3 is 16 amino acids. With V trimmed by 5 bases and J by 2 bases, 12 bases remained unmatched. Germline values: CDR1 SGHNT, CDR2 YYREEE (reference sequence). CDR3 loop: CASSIRRGRGQETQYF. CDR3 nucleotide sequence: TGTGCCAGCAGTATCAGAAGGGGGCGCGGTCAAGAGACCCAGTACTTC.

The sample holds a few counts of this clone. V gene TRBV5-1 combines with J gene TRBJ1-3, with no clear D. V gave up 0 bases and J gave up 5 bases, with 6 bases separating them. Germline assignment: CDR1 SGHRS and CDR2 YFSETQ. The CDR3 covers 13 residues. CDR3 bases: TGCGCCAGCAGCTTGGGGTACAGAAACACCATATATTTT. Its protein product is CASSLGYRNTIYF.

This chain links TRBV4-1 with TRBJ2-4, with a possible D match to TRBD1 (6 bases). Germline V gene data show CDR1 as MGHRA and CDR2 as YSYEKL. V gave up 0 bases and J gave up 4 bases, with 10 bases separating them. This CDR3 is built from 15 residues. This CDR3 reads CASSQEPGAKNIQYF. The DNA for the CDR3 is TGCGCCAGCAGCCAAGAACCAGGGGCAAAAAACATTCAGTACTTC.

The rearrangement joins TRBV5-4 to TRBJ2-5, with D possibly being TRBD1 (6 bases). This CDR3 contains 16 residues. Germline V gives CDR1 SGHNT, CDR2 YYREEE (reference sequence). The V end was cut by 0 bases, the J end by 6 bases, with 18 bases between. The CDR3 sequence: CASSLGQGLGGKTQYF. The CDR3 DNA reads TGTGCCAGCAGCTTGGGGCAGGGGCTTGGGGGAAAGACCCAGTACTTC.

This chain connects TRBV9 to TRBJ2-3; D possibly uses TRBD1 or TRBD2 (5 bases each). Germline lookup yields CDR1 SGDLS and CDR2 YYNGEE. CDR3 length equals 14 residues. Trimming pared 6 bases from V and 1 base from J, leaving 12 bases between. The CDR3 sequence is CASNRDEGTDTQYF. CDR3 DNA sequence: TGTGCCAGCAACCGGGACGAGGGCACAGATACGCAGTATTTT.

Only a few counts were recorded for this clone. The rearrangement joins TRBV9 to TRBJ1-1; TRBD1 matches at 9 bases. The V gene's germline CDR1 is SGDLS and CDR2 YYNGEE. The V and J ends lost 5 bases and 8 bases, in that order; junction bases with no gene match: 4. CDR3 length: 12 amino acids. In DNA form, the CDR3 reads TGTGCCAGCAGGTTAGACAGGGGGGAAGCTTTCTTT. This gives the protein CASRLDRGEAFF.

This chain links TRBV5-1 with TRBJ2-7; TRBD1 is a possible D gene (6 bases). CDR3 length equals 15 residues. From germline, CDR1 is SGHRS and CDR2 YFSETQ. Trimming removed 0 bases from V and 1 base from J, with 11 bases in between. The CDR3 region is CASSLAYQGSYEQYF. The CDR3 DNA reads as TGCGCCAGCAGCTTGGCATATCAGGGGTCCTACGAGCAGTACTTC.

The chain carries TRBV7-9 and TRBJ2-1; 8 bases agree with TRBD1. Trimming removed 5 bases from V and 4 bases from J; junction bases left unmatched: 7. Germline values: CDR1 SEHNR, CDR2 FQNEAQ (reference sequence). This CDR3 is built from 15 residues. The CDR3 DNA reads TGTGCCAGCAGCCGTACAGGGGGGACTTACAATGAGCAGTTCTTC. It translates to CASSRTGGTYNEQFF. The variable domain in full, completed from reference TRBV7-9 and TRBJ2-1, reads DTGVSQNPRHKITKRGQNVTFRCDPISEHNRLYWYRQTLGQGPEFLTYFQNEAQLEKSRLLSDRFSAERPKGSFSTLEIQRTEQGDSAMYLCASSRTGGTYNEQFFGPGTRLTVL.

In nucleotides, the CDR3 is TGTGCCAGCAGTTACCAAAGGCAGGGGGGCTACGAGCAGTACTTC. Protein: CASSYQRQGGYEQYF. This chain links TRBV6-6 with TRBJ2-7, with D perhaps matching TRBD1 (7 bases). The CDR3 is made up of 15 amino acids. The V and J ends lost 2 bases and 3 bases respectively, with 14 bases between them. Germline assignment: CDR1 MNHNY and CDR2 SVGAGI (reference sequence).

The chain is built from TRBV7-8 and TRBJ1-4; a weak D match, TRBD1 (6 bases). The CDR3 loop spans 15 amino acids. Trimming pared 5 bases from V and 4 bases from J, leaving 14 bases between. Per the germline V gene, CDR1 is SGHVS and CDR2 is FQNEAQ. The DNA of the CDR3 is TGTGCCAGCAGCCCTGTCTCAGGGGATAATGAAAAACTGTTTTTT. Translated: CASSPVSGDNEKLFF.

This sequence joins TRBV18 and TRBJ1-1, with unresolved D. Trimming removed 2 bases from V and 1 base from J, with 5 bases in between. The CDR3 spans 13 residues. CDR1 is KGHSH and CDR2 is LQKENI in the germline V gene. This CDR3 is CASSPAPNTEAFF. Here the CDR3 DNA reads TGTGCCAGCTCACCAGCACCGAACACTGAAGCTTTCTTT.

The chain employs TRBV21-1 and TRBJ1-6. TRBV21-1 is assigned pseudogene status. This CDR3 has 17 amino acids. This chain's CDR3 is CASSKNTGRYYNSPLHF. CDR3 coding DNA: TGTGCCAGCAGCAAAAATACGGGACGGTACTATAATTCACCCCTCCACTTT.

V gene TRBV5-1 combines with J gene TRBJ2-3, with TRBD2 matching 13 bases. Germline CDR1 and CDR2: SGHRS and YFSETQ. There are 16 residues in the CDR3. With V trimmed by 5 bases and J by 2 bases, 5 bases remained unmatched. The CDR3 bases are TGCGCCAGCAGTCTGACTAGCGGGGGGTACACAGATACGCAGTATTTT. It is translated as CASSLTSGGYTDTQYF.

This chain joins TRBV19 and TRBJ1-4; D ambiguous. Deletions cut 3 bases from V and 3 bases from J, with 14 bases between. There are 16 residues in the CDR3. CDR1 is LNHDA and CDR2 is SQIVND in the germline V gene (reference sequence). In nucleotides, the CDR3 is TGTGCCAGTAGTATGGGCGCAGGAGGAGCTAATGAAAAACTGTTTTTT. It specifies CASSMGAGGANEKLFF. The complete variable domain, with remaining parts taken from reference TRBV19 and TRBJ1-4, reads DGGITQSPKYLFRKEGQNVTLSCEQNLNHDAMYWYRQDPGQGLRLIYYSQIVNDFQKGDIAEGYSVSREKKESFPLTVTSAQKNPTAFYLCASSMGAGGANEKLFFGSGTQLSVL.

The V call is TRBV19, the J call TRBJ2-7; D not certain. CDR1 is LNHDA and CDR2 is SQIVND in the germline V gene (reference sequence). This CDR3 has 11 amino acids. Trimming shortened V by 5 bases and J by 2 bases, and 4 bases separated the two germline ends. CDR3 coding DNA: TGTGCCAGTAGTTTGACCTACGAGCAGTACTTC. It specifies CASSLTYEQYF. The full variable domain, with the rest looked up from reference TRBV19 and TRBJ2-7, is DGGITQSPKYLFRKEGQNVTLSCEQNLNHDAMYWYRQDPGQGLRLIYYSQIVNDFQKGDIAEGYSVSREKKESFPLTVTSAQKNPTAFYLCASSLTYEQYFGPGTRLTVT.

The chain joins TRBV20-1 to TRBJ2-1; tentative D call: TRBD1 (6 bases). Germline V gene lookup returns CDR1 DFQATT and CDR2 SNEGSKA (reference sequence). Trimming removed 7 bases from V and 8 bases from J, with 12 bases in between. The CDR3 is made up of 11 amino acids. CDR3 in amino acids: CSVKGVHEQFF. The CDR3 DNA reads as TGCAGTGTCAAGGGGGTCCATGAGCAGTTCTTC.